This T cell receptor beta chain was identified during a study of T cell responses to AZD1222 COVID-19 vaccine. A note on this clone: Its antigen is not identified.

Assay: immunoSEQ multiplex PCR; the TCRdb copy retains only in-frame clones and omits some. The table records 120,000 or so clones, around 88% of them present only once. Study results and caveats: There were vaccine-associated CD4 TCRs across spike, dominant at 160-218 and 743-854. Clonal diversity may have been underestimated, and the donors were mostly white British, with more females than males. Repertoires in all cases were sampled only once the peak T cell response had passed.

CDR1 and CDR2 from the germline V gene are SEHNR and FQNEAQ (reference sequence). V lost 5 bases and J 2 bases, leaving 11 bases between the germline ends. The CDR3 length is 14 residues. This chain links TRBV7-9 with TRBJ2-3, with D perhaps assigned TRBD1 or TRBD2 (6 bases each). Specimen: peripheral blood, collected on day 0 of MenACWY control vaccination. The sequence derives from an adult in good health. The CDR3 coding sequence is TGTGCCAGCAGCCCAGGGGACTCCACAGATACGCAGTATTTT. Translating gives CASSPGDSTDTQYF.